Described below is a single TCR beta chain sequence and its context. This clonotype was detected a few times. Its antigen is unknown. Qualities for individual bases were not recorded, and no much larger clone is one base off. Trimming removed 5 bases from V and 3 bases from J; the gene matches leave 3 bases unexplained. For CDR1 and CDR2, the germline V gene (reference sequence) lists SEHNR and FQNEAQ. The CDR3 covers 14 residues, taking in both the cysteine and the phenylalanine. The CDR3 DNA has 42 bases and is translated from base 1. These data belong to a study of T-cell memory formation after mild COVID-19 (dated by TCRdb to about 2021). Concerning the study at large: TCR sequence clusters from the two donors were largely donor specific. T-cell clones expanding and contracting after mild COVID-19 in a couple of donors were tracked by longitudinal TCRalpha and TCRbeta repertoire sequencing. Two young, previously healthy adult volunteers, one female and one male, were included in the cohort. What the authors observed across the whole study: Some responding clones were found in pre-infection memory, which suggests that pre-existing cross-reactive memory T cells took part in the SARS-CoV-2 response. Only a couple of mild cases were covered by the study, and larger cohorts that include severe cases with pre-infection samples were considered necessary. SARS-CoV-2 specificity of the second-wave clones peaking on day 37 was not confirmed. Contracting CD4+ clones appeared mostly in the CM and EM memory subsets, whereas CD8+ clones were enriched in EMRA. Clones that contracted from day 15 to 85 showed balanced CD4/CD8 phenotypes, whereas a second wave of clones that expanded from day 15 to 37 leaned towards CD4+.

Ficoll-Paque density gradient centrifugation was used to isolate PBMCs. TCRdb lists the instrument as Illumina NovaSeq 6000. TCRalpha and TCRbeta cDNA libraries were built by 5'RACE with constant-segment primers, adding sample barcodes and unique molecular identifiers. RNA was extracted from every sample with Trizol reagent. Libraries were amplified in two PCR steps, with a second sample barcode and Illumina TruSeq adapters added in the second step. The libraries were sequenced on an Illumina NovaSeq using 2 x 150 bp paired-end reads. The paper's processing steps were these. The reads were demultiplexed and collapsed into UMI-guided consensus sequences using migec v1.2.7. Using mixcr v2.1.11, the UMI consensuses were aligned to TRA and TRB V and J templates and assembled into clonotypes. A clonotype was counted as expanded or contracted only when both edgeR and NoisET called the clonotype significant, with the noise models trained on biological replicates. For edgeR calls, the thresholds were a false discovery rate-adjusted p below 0.01 and a log2 fold-change of 1. As an exploratory analysis of dynamics, max-normalized trajectories of the 1000 most abundant clonotypes were examined by PCA with hierarchical clustering. The CD4 or CD8 phenotype of responding clones was assigned using the separately sequenced CD4+ and CD8+ repertoires. TCRdb trimmed public reads at Q25 via fastp, called clones via MiXCR and kept in-frame beta chains. Each entry merges the rows of one CDR3 protein and shows their most common DNA and genes. These V and J calls are TCRdb output, not the study's own analysis. The sample data list hundreds of thousands of distinct CDR3 sequences, and 15% to 20% of these were observed just once. The top ten clones comprise under 25% of the sample.

Material: PBMCs or a T cell subset sorted from them (not recorded which). This receptor chain uses TRBV7-9 and TRBJ2-7; TRBD1 aligns with 11 central bases. The receptor was derived from a man between 18 and 29 years old who had mild COVID-19 (a few samples of this study predate the infection). The sample titles of this study are shuffled in the database, so cell type and time point are left out; the donor was told from shared clones. Here is the DNA: TGTGCCAGCAGCAGGACAGGGGGCATCTACGAGCAGTACTTC. The encoded protein is CASSRTGGIYEQYF. The CDR3 plus the reference TRBV7-9 and TRBJ2-7 genes for the other parts give the full variable domain: DTGVSQNPRHKITKRGQNVTFRCDPISEHNRLYWYRQTLGQGPEFLTYFQNEAQLEKSRLLSDRFSAERPKGSFSTLEIQRTEQGDSAMYLCASSRTGGIYEQYFGPGTRLTVT.